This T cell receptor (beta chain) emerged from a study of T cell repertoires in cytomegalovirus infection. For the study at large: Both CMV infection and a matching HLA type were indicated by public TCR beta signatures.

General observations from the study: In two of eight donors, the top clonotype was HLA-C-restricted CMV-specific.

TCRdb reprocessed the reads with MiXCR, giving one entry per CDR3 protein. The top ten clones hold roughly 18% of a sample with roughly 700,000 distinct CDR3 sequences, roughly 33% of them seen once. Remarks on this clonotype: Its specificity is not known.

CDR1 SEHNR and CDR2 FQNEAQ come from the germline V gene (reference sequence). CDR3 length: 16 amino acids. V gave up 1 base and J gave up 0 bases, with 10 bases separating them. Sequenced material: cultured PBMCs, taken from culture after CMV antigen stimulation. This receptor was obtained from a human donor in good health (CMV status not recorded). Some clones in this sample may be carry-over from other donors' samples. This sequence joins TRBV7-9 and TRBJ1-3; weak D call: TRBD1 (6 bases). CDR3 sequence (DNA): TGTGCCAGCAGCTTAGTGGGGGGCCTCTCTGGAAACACCATATATTTT. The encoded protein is CASSLVGGLSGNTIYF. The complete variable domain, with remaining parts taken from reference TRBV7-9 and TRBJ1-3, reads DTGVSQNPRHKITKRGQNVTFRCDPISEHNRLYWYRQTLGQGPEFLTYFQNEAQLEKSRLLSDRFSAERPKGSFSTLEIQRTEQGDSAMYLCASSLVGGLSGNTIYFGEGSWLTVV.